This is a list of T cell receptor beta chains from one sample in a study of cytomegalovirus exposure and HLA in healthy donors. Sequencing was performed with immunoSEQ multiplex PCR; in TCRdb, only in-frame clones are kept and a portion is missing. The specimen's table records around 48,000 clones. Sequencing used PBMCs. The origin of the receptors is a female donor in good health and CMV-seronegative. Each CDR3 is given with its conserved first and last residue. Each record gives: CDR3 protein, V gene, J gene.

CASSTTREEATEAFF,TRBV2,TRBJ1-1
CAWSVRQGGDTQYF,TRBV30,TRBJ2-3
CASSLEASNTGELFF,TRBV9,TRBJ2-2
CASSDGGNTEAFF,TRBV6-1,TRBJ1-1
CASSRDGTESYEQYF,TRBV5-4,TRBJ2-7
CASSEAGVGTQYF,TRBV2,TRBJ2-3
CASSYVDRGSYEQYF,TRBV6-5,TRBJ2-7
CASSLQGGEGTEAFF,TRBV5-1,TRBJ1-1
CASSVGDSPTYEQYF,TRBV9,TRBJ2-7
CAWSKDRGTYGYTF,TRBV30,TRBJ1-2
CAGAPTSGHTGELFF,TRBV30,TRBJ2-2
CASSYIGETQYF,TRBV6-5,TRBJ2-5
CASSWTGRYGYTF,TRBV19,TRBJ1-2
CASSYKTWSNTIYF,TRBV6-5,TRBJ1-3
CSVRQGGNQPQHF,TRBV29-1,TRBJ1-5
CASSHAGTGGNTIYF,TRBV14,TRBJ1-3
CASSERGVGTEAFF,TRBV6-1,TRBJ1-1
CSGTGTGGPYEQYF,TRBV29-1,TRBJ2-7
CASSLAGASIYEQYF,TRBV7-2,TRBJ2-7
CSVVDRGKLSSNYGYTF,TRBV29-1,TRBJ1-2
CSVDRGYGYTF,TRBV29-1,TRBJ1-2
CASNRGRGTAGELFF,TRBV6-6,TRBJ2-2
CASSPVLPGQGHTEAFF,TRBV18,TRBJ1-1
CASSFLTGSNYGYTF,TRBV5-6,TRBJ1-2
CAWSGHGGVYGYTF,TRBV30,TRBJ1-2
CASSPRGGEGGAFF,TRBV6-6,TRBJ1-1
CASSPTGNEQFF,TRBV4-1,TRBJ2-1
CATSSHRSTNEKLFF,TRBV15,TRBJ1-4
CASSMGPAGGYTF,TRBV5-1,TRBJ1-2
CASSSSSGANVLTF,TRBV5-1,TRBJ2-6
CSVEEFRDRNTEAFF,TRBV29-1,TRBJ1-1
CAWSDPGGGTEAFF,TRBV30,TRBJ1-1